The rows below give T cell receptor beta chains drawn from one sample of a study of blood T cells in healthy people across ages. TCRdb recomputed calls from the 5' RACE reads with MiXCR, one row per CDR3 protein. Of 1.8 million or so distinct CDR3 sequences in the sample, roughly 43% were seen once. Sample: blood. Receptor source: a human donor in good health. CDR3s leave out the opening cysteine and the closing phenylalanine or tryptophan. The order of the fields is J gene, V gene, CDR3 protein.

j_gene: TRBJ2-3
v_gene: TRBV15
CDR3aa: ATSNNGDTQY

j_gene: TRBJ1-2
v_gene: TRBV7-9
CDR3aa: ASSMSYGYT

j_gene: TRBJ1-4
v_gene: TRBV3-1
CDR3aa: ASSQAPGSINEKLF

j_gene: TRBJ2-1
v_gene: TRBV14
CDR3aa: ASSPPSGGRYNEQF

j_gene: TRBJ2-7
v_gene: TRBV3-1
CDR3aa: ASSHRTYEQY

j_gene: TRBJ2-7
v_gene: TRBV29-1
CDR3aa: SKGGGISYEQY

j_gene: TRBJ1-2
v_gene: TRBV20-1
CDR3aa: SARDNRGRQNYGYT

j_gene: TRBJ2-5
v_gene: TRBV27
CDR3aa: ASSSQLGIETQY

j_gene: TRBJ2-7
v_gene: TRBV11-2
CDR3aa: ASSLDLGSFYEQY

j_gene: TRBJ2-7
v_gene: TRBV12-5
CDR3aa: ASGTGTRNEQY

j_gene: TRBJ2-2
v_gene: TRBV20-1
CDR3aa: SAETYNGELF

j_gene: TRBJ2-1
v_gene: TRBV6-2/TRBV6-3
CDR3aa: ASSYSGQGWNEQF

j_gene: TRBJ1-1
v_gene: TRBV6-1
CDR3aa: ASSELGGRAIYTEAF

j_gene: TRBJ2-6
v_gene: TRBV5-1
CDR3aa: ASSLRTASGANVLT

j_gene: TRBJ1-5
v_gene: TRBV12-3/TRBV12-4
CDR3aa: ASRPMGRNNQPQH

j_gene: TRBJ2-1
v_gene: TRBV6-5
CDR3aa: ASSPLAGIYNEQF

j_gene: TRBJ2-5
v_gene: TRBV6-1
CDR3aa: ASSKASGAPGETQY

j_gene: TRBJ2-5
v_gene: TRBV24-1
CDR3aa: ATSDLYRGLETRY

j_gene: TRBJ1-1
v_gene: TRBV5-1
CDR3aa: ASSLGDRVVNEAF

j_gene: TRBJ2-1
v_gene: TRBV4-3
CDR3aa: ASSQEGRHNEQF

j_gene: TRBJ1-2
v_gene: TRBV20-1
CDR3aa: SAAPDHYGYT

j_gene: TRBJ2-7
v_gene: TRBV30
CDR3aa: AWSWGQYYEQY

j_gene: TRBJ1-2
v_gene: TRBV6-6
CDR3aa: ASSYTPGQINYGYT

j_gene: TRBJ1-4
v_gene: TRBV5-1
CDR3aa: ASSLGGPEYEKLF

j_gene: NA
v_gene: TRBV18
CDR3aa: ASSPREKGIYEQY

j_gene: TRBJ1-2
v_gene: TRBV29-1
CDR3aa: SVDIPGKGYGYT

j_gene: TRBJ1-1
v_gene: TRBV6-2/TRBV6-3
CDR3aa: ASRLQGIGVTEAF

j_gene: TRBJ1-2
v_gene: TRBV11-2
CDR3aa: ASRKPDRGVFLST

j_gene: TRBJ1-2
v_gene: TRBV4-2
CDR3aa: ASSQGPGTNYGYT

j_gene: TRBJ2-4
v_gene: TRBV7-2
CDR3aa: ASSLRGTQNIQY

j_gene: TRBJ2-7
v_gene: TRBV7-8
CDR3aa: ASSWGRGDEQY

j_gene: TRBJ1-2
v_gene: TRBV20-1
CDR3aa: SARGFGGRMRLEVNGYT

j_gene: TRBJ1-2
v_gene: TRBV20-1
CDR3aa: SADPRTGIYGYT

j_gene: TRBJ1-1
v_gene: TRBV4-1
CDR3aa: ASSQDATGSSTEAF

j_gene: TRBJ2-6
v_gene: TRBV5-1
CDR3aa: ASSLYLGANVLT

j_gene: TRBJ2-1
v_gene: TRBV2
CDR3aa: ASSVEGTGENEQF

j_gene: TRBJ2-3
v_gene: TRBV20-1
CDR3aa: SARYRSSTDTQY

j_gene: TRBJ2-7
v_gene: TRBV29-1
CDR3aa: SVGESPASERY

j_gene: TRBJ2-5
v_gene: TRBV29-1
CDR3aa: SIEGGRIGETQY

j_gene: TRBJ2-2
v_gene: TRBV7-2
CDR3aa: ASSLAILAGTGELF

j_gene: TRBJ2-5
v_gene: TRBV15
CDR3aa: ATSRDGRGLQETQY

j_gene: TRBJ2-7
v_gene: TRBV6-2/TRBV6-3
CDR3aa: ASSYYTGSYEQY

j_gene: TRBJ1-6
v_gene: TRBV9
CDR3aa: ASTVGPRGGYNSPLH

j_gene: TRBJ2-1
v_gene: TRBV29-1
CDR3aa: SCTGTGRDNEQF

j_gene: TRBJ2-7
v_gene: TRBV12-3/TRBV12-4
CDR3aa: ASRLYATSYEQY

j_gene: TRBJ2-3
v_gene: TRBV7-2
CDR3aa: AGSLRLTGDSTDTQY

j_gene: TRBJ2-7
v_gene: TRBV7-9
CDR3aa: ASRPDWGQTYEQY

j_gene: TRBJ2-3
v_gene: TRBV7-9
CDR3aa: ASISMGGITDTQY

j_gene: TRBJ1-5
v_gene: TRBV4-3
CDR3aa: ASSQVGGGNQPQH

j_gene: TRBJ2-7
v_gene: TRBV20-1
CDR3aa: RAVGRVTYEQY

j_gene: TRBJ1-2
v_gene: TRBV6-1
CDR3aa: ASRPDARSTDVHYGYT

j_gene: TRBJ2-5
v_gene: TRBV3-1
CDR3aa: ASSPSSGGLQETQY

j_gene: TRBJ1-1
v_gene: TRBV20-1
CDR3aa: SARARTGLNTEAF

j_gene: TRBJ2-7
v_gene: TRBV7-2
CDR3aa: ASSPLIIYEQY

j_gene: TRBJ1-5
v_gene: TRBV27
CDR3aa: ASSLNSGKQPQH

j_gene: TRBJ2-6
v_gene: TRBV19
CDR3aa: ASSIFEGSGATVLT

j_gene: TRBJ1-2
v_gene: TRBV12-3/TRBV12-4
CDR3aa: ASRFQPLDGYT

j_gene: TRBJ2-7
v_gene: TRBV28
CDR3aa: ASSLFAGGVTYEQY